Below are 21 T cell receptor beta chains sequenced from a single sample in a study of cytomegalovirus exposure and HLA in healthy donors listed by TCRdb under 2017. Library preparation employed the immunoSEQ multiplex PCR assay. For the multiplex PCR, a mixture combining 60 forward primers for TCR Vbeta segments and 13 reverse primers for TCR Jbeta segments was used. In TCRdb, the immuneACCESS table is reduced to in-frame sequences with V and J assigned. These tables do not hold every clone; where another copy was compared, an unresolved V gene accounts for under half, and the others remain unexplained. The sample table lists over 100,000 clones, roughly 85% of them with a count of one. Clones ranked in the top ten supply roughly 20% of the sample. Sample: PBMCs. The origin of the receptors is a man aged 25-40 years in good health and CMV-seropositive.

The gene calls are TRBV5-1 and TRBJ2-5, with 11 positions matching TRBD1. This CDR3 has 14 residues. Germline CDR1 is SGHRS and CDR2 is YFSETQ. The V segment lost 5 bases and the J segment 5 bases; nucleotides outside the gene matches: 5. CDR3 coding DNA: TGCGCCAGCAGAGCCGGACAGGGGGCGGAGACCCAGTACTTC. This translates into CASRAGQGAETQYF. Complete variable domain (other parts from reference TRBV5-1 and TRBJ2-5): KAGVTQTPRYLIKTRGQQVTLSCSPISGHRSVSWYQQTPGQGLQFLFEYFSETQRNKGNFPGRFSGRQFSNSRSEMNVSTLELGDSALYLCASRAGQGAETQYFGPGTRLLVL.

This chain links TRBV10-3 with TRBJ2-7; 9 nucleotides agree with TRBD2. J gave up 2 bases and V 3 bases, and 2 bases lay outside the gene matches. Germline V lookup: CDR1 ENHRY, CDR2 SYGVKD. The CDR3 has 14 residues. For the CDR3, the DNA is TGTGCCATCAGTGAAAGCGGGGGGACCTACGAGCAGTACTTC. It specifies CAISESGGTYEQYF.

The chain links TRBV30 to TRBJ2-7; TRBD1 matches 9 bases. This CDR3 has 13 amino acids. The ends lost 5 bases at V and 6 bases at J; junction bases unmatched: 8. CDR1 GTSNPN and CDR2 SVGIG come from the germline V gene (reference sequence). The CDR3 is CAWGQGSTSEQYF. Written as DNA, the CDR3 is TGTGCCTGGGGACAGGGGAGTACGTCCGAGCAGTACTTC.

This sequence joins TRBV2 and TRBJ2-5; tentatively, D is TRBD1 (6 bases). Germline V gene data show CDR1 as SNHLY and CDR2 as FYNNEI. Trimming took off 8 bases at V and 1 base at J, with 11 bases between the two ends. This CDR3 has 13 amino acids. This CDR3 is CASHRDTQETQYF. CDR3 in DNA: TGTGCCAGCCACCGGGACACCCAAGAGACCCAGTACTTC. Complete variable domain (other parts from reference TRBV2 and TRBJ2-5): EPEVTQTPSHQVTQMGQEVILRCVPISNHLYFYWYRQILGQKVEFLVSFYNNEISEKSEIFDDQFSVERPDGSNFTLKIRSTKLEDSAMYFCASHRDTQETQYFGPGTRLLVL.

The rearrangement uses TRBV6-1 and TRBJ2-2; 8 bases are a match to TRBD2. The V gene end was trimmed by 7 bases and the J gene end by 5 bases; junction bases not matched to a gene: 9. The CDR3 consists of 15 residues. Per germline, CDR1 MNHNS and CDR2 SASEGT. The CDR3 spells CASTRAGEGTGELFF. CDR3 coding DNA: TGTGCCAGCACCAGAGCGGGAGAGGGTACCGGGGAGCTGTTTTTT.

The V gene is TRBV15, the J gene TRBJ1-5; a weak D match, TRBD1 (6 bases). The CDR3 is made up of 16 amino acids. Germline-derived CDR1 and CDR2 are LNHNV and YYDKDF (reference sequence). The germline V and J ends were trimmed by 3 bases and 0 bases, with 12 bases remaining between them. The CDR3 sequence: CATSSLDRFSNQPQHF. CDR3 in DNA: TGTGCCACCAGCAGTCTGGACAGATTTAGCAATCAGCCCCAGCATTTT. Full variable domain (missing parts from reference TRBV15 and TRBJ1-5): DAMVIQNPRYQVTQFGKPVTLSCSQTLNHNVMYWYQQKSSQAPKLLFHYYDKDFNNEADTPDNFQSRRPNTSFCFLDIRSPGLGDTAMYLCATSSLDRFSNQPQHFGDGTRLSIL.

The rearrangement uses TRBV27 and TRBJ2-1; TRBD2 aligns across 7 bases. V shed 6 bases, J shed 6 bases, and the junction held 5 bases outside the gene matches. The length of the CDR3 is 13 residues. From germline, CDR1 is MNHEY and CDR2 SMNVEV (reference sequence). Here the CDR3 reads CASSEWGGNEQFF. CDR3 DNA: TGTGCCAGCAGCGAGTGGGGGGGCAATGAGCAGTTCTTC.

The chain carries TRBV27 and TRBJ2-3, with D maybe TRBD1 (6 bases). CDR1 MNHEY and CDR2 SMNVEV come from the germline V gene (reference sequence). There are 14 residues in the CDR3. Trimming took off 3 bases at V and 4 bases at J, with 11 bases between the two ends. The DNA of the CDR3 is TGTGCCAGCAGTTTTGCCACAGGGTCAGATACGCAGTATTTT. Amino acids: CASSFATGSDTQYF.

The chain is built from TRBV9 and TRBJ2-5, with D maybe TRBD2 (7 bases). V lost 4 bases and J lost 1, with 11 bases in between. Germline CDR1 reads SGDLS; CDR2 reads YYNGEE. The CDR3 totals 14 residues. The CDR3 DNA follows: TGTGCCAGCAGCAGGGGGGGGCTCCAAGAGACCCAGTACTTC. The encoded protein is CASSRGGLQETQYF.

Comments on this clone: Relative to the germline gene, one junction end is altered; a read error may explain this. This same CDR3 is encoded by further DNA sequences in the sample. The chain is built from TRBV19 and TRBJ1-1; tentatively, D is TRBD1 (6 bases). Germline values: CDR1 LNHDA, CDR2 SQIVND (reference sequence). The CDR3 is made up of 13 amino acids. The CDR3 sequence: CASSIGQYTEAFF. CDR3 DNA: TGTGCCAGTAGTATCGGACAGTACACTGAAGCCTTCTTT.

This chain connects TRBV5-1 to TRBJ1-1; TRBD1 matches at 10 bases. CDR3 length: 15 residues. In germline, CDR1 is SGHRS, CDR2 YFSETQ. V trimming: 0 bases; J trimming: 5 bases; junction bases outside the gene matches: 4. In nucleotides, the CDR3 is TGCGCCAGCAGCTTGGAAGGGACAGGGGCTACTGAAGCTTTCTTT. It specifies CASSLEGTGATEAFF.

The CDR3 protein is CASTLGQYGTEAFF. The CDR3 nucleotides read TGTGCCAGCACTTTGGGACAGTACGGGACTGAAGCTTTCTTT. J is TRBJ1-1 and V is TRBV6-1, with 7 bases matching TRBD1. The germline V gene has CDR1 MNHNS and CDR2 SASEGT. V shed 7 bases and J 5 bases; nucleotides not matched to a gene: 10. The CDR3 covers 14 residues.

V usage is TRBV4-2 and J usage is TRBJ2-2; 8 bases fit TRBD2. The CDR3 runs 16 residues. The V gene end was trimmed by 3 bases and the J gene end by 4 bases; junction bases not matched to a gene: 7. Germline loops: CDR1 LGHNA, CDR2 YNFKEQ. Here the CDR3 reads CASSQEREPPTGELFF. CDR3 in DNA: TGTGCCAGCAGCCAGGAGCGGGAGCCCCCCACCGGGGAGCTGTTTTTT.

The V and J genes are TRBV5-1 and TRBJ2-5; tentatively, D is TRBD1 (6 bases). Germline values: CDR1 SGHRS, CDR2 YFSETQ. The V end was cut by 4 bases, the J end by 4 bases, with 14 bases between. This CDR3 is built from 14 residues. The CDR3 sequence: CASSLGTIGETQYF. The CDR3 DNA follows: TGCGCCAGCAGCCTAGGGACAATTGGAGAGACCCAGTACTTC.

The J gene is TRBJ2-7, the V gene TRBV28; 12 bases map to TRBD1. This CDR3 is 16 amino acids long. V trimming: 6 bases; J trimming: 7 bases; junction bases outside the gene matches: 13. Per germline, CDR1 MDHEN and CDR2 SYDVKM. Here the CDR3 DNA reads TGTGCCAGCAGACGCTCGGGACAGGGGGCTCCCTTTGAGCAGTACTTC. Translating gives CASRRSGQGAPFEQYF.

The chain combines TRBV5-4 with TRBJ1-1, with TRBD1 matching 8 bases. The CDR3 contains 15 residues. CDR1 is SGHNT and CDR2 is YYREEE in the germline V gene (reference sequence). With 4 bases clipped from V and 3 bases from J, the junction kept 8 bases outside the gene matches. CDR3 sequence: CASSSAGTGYTEAFF. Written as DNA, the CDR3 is TGTGCCAGCAGCAGCGCCGGGACAGGCTACACTGAAGCTTTCTTT.

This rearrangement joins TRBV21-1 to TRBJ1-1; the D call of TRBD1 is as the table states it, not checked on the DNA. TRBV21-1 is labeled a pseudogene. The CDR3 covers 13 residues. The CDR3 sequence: CASRNDRGAEAFF. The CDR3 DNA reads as TGTGCCAGCAGGAACGACAGGGGAGCTGAAGCTTTCTTT.

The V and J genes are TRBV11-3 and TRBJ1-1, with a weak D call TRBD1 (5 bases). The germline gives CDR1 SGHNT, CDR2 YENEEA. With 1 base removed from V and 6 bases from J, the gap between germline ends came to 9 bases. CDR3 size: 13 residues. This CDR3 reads CASSLGTGAEAFF. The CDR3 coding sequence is TGTGCCAGCAGCTTAGGAACGGGGGCTGAAGCTTTCTTT.

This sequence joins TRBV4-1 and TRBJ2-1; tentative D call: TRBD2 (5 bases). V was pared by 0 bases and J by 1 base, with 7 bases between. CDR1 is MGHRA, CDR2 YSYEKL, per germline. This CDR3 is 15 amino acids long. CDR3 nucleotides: TGCGCCAGCAGCCAAGAACTAGGGTCCTACAATGAGCAGTTCTTC. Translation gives CASSQELGSYNEQFF.

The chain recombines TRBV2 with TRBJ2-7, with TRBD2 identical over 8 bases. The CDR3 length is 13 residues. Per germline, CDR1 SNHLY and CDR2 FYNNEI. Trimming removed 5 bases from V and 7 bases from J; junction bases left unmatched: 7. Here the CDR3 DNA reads TGTGCCAGCAGTCGGGAGGGCCGGACGGAGCAGTACGTC. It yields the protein CASSREGRTEQYV.

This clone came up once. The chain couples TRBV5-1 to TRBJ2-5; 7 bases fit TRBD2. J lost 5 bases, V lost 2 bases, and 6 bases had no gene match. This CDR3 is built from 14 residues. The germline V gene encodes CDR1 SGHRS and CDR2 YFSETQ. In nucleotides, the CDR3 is TGCGCCAGCAGCTTTTGGGCGGGGGAGGAGACCCAGTACTTC. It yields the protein CASSFWAGEETQYF. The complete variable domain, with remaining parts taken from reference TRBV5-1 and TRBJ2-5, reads KAGVTQTPRYLIKTRGQQVTLSCSPISGHRSVSWYQQTPGQGLQFLFEYFSETQRNKGNFPGRFSGRQFSNSRSEMNVSTLELGDSALYLCASSFWAGEETQYFGPGTRLLVL.